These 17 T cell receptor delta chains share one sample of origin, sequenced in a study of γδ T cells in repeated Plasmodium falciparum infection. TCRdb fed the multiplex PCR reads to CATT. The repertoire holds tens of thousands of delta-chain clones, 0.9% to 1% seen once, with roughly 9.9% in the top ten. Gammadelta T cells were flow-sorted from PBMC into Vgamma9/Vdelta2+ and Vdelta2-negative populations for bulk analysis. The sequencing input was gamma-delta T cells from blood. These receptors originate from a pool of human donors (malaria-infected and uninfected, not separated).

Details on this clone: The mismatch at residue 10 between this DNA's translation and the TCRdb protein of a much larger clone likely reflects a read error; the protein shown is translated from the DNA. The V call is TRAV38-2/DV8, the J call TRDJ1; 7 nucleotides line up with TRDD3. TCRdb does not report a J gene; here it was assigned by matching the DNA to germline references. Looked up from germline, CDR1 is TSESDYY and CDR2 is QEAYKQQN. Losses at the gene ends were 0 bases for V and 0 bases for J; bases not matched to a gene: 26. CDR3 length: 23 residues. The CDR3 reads CAYRSAFISRGMLAPPYTDKLIF. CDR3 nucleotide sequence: TGTGCTTATAGGAGCGCGTTCATCTCCCGGGGGATGCTCGCCCCCCCTTACACCGATAAACTCATCTTT.

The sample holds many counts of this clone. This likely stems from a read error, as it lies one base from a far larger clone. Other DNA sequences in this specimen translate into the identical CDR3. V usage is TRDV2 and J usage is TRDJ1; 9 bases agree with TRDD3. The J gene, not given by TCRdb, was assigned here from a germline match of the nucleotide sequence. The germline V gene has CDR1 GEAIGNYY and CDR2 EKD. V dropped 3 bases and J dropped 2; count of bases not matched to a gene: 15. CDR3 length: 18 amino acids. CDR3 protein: CACDPVLGDPGRTDKLIF. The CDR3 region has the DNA TGTGCCTGTGACCCCGTACTGGGGGACCCGGGGAGAACCGATAAACTCATCTTT.

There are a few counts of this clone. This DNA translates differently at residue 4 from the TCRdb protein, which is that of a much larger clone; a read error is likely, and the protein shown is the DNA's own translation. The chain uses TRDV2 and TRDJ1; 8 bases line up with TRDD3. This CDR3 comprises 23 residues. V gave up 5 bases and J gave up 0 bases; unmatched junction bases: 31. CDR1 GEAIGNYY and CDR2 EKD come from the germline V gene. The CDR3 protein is CACAPPTAFLGWGSSRYTDKLIF. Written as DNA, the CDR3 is TGTGCCTGTGCCCCTCCGACAGCTTTTCTAGGCTGGGGGAGCTCTCGGTACACCGATAAACTCATCTTT.

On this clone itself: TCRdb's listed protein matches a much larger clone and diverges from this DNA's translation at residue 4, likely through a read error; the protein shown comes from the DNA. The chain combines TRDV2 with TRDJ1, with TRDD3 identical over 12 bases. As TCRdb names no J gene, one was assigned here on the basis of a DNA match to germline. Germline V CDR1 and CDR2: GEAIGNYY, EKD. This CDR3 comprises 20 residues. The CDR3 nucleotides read TGTGCCTGTAACACCGTAGGTCCTGGGGGATACGAAAGGCTTTCCGATAAACTCATCTTT. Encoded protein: CACNTVGPGGYERLSDKLIF.

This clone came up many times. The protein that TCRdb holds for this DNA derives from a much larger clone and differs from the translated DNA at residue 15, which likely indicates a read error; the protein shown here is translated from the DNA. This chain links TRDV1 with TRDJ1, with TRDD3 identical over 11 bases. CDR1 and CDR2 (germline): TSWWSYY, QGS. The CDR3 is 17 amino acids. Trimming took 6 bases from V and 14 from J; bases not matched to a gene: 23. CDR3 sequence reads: CALGLFRPYWGITSVIF. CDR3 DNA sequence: TGTGCTCTTGGCCTATTCCGCCCATACTGGGGGATAACCAGTGTAATCTTT.

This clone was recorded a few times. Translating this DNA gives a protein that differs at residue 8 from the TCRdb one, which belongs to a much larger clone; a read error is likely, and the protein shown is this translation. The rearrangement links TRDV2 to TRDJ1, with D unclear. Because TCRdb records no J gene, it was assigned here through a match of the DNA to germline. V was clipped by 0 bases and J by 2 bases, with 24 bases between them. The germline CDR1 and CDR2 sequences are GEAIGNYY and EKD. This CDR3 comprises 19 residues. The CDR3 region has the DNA TGTGCCTGTGACACCGAATTTGACGGGGTCAACAAGAGGACCGATAAACTCATCTTT. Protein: CACDTEFDGVNKRTDKLIF.

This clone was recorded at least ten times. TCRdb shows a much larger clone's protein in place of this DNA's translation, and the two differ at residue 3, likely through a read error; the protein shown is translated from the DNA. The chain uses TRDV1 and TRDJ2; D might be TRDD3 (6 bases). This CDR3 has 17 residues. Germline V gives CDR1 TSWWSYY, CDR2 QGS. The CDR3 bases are TGTGCTCCTGGGGAATTTGATTGGGGGTCCTTGTCAGCACAACTCTTCTTT. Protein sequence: CAPGEFDWGSLSAQLFF.

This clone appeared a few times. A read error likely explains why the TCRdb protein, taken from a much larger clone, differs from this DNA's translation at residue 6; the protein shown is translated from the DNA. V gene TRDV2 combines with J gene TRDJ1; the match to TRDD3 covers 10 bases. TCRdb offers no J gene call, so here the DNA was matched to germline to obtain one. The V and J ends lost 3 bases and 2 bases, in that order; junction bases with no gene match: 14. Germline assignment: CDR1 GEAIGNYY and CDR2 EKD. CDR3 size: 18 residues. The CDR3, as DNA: TGTGCCTGTGACCCCATACTGGGGGATCCGGGGAGAACCGATAAACTCATCTTT. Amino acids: CACDPILGDPGRTDKLIF.

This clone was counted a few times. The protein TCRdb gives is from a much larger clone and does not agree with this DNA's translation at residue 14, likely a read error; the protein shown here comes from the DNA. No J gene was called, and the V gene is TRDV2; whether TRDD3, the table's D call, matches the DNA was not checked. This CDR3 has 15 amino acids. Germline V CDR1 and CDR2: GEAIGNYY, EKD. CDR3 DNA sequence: TGTGCCTGTAACCTGGGGGATATCGGCACCGATAAACTCACCTTT. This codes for CACNLGDIGTDKLTF.

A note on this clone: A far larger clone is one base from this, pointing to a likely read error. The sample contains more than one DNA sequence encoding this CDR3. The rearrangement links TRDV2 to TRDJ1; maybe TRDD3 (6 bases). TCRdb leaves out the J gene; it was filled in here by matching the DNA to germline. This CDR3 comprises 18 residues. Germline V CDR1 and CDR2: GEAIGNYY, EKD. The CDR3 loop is CACDTVVGIMSYTDKLIF. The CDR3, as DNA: TGTGCTTGTGACACCGTGGTGGGGATCATGAGTTACACCGATAAACTCATCTTT.

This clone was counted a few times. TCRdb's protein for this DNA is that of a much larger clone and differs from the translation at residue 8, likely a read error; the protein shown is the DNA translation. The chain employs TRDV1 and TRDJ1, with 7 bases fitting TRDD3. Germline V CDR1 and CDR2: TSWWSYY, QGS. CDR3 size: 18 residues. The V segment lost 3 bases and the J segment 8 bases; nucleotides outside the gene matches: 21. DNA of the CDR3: TGTGCTCTTGGGGACCTAAACGGGGGGGGATCATTAGACGGAAAACTCATCTTT. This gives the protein CALGDLNGGGSLDGKLIF.

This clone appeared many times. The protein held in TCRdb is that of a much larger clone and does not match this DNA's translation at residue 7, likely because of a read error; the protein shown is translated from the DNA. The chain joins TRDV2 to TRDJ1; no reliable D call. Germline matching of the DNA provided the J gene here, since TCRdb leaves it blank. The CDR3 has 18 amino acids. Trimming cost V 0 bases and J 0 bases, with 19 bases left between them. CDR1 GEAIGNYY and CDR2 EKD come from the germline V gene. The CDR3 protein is CACDTVPRGAAYTDKLIF. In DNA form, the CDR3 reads TGTGCCTGTGACACCGTCCCAAGAGGGGCCGCGTACACCGATAAACTCATCTTT.

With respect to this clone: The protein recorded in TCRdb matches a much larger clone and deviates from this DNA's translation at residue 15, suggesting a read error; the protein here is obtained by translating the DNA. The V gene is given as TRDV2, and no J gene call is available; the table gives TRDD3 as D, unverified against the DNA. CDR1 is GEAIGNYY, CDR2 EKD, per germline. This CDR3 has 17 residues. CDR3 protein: CACDTNLGDTTTDKPIF. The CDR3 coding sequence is TGTGCCTGTGACACAAATCTGGGGGATACGACCACCGATAAACCCATCTTT.

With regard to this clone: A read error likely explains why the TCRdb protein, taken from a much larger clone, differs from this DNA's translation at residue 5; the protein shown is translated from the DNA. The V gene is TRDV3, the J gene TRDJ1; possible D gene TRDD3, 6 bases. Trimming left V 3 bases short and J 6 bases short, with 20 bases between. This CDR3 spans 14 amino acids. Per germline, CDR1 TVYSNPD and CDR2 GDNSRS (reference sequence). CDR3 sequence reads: CAFLCTGKGNKLIF. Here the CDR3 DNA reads TGTGCCTTCCTATGTACTGGGAAGGGTAATAAACTCATCTTT.

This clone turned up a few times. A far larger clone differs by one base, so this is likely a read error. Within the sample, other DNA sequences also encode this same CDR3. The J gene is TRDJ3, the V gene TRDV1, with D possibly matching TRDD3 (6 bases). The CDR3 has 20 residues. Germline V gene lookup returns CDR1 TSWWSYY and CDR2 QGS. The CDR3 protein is CALGGSSPNRQNWDTRQMFF. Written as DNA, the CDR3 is TGTGCCCTTGGGGGTTCCTCTCCCAACCGGCAGAACTGGGACACCCGACAGATGTTTTTC.

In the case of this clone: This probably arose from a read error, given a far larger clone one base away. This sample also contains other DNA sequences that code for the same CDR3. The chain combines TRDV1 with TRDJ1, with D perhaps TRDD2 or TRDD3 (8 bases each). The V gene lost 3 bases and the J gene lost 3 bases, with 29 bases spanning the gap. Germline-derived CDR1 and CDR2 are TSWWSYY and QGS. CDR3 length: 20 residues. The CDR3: CALGEPLFLHLGIPSDKLIF. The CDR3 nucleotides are TGTGCTCTTGGGGAGCCACTCTTCCTACATTTGGGGATACCTTCCGATAAACTCATCTTT.

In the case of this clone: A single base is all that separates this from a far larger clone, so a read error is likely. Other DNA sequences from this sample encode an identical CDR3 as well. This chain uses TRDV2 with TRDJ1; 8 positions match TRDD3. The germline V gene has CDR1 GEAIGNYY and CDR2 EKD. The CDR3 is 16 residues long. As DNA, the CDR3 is TGTGCCTGTGACACACTGGGGGCCCGAGGGGCCGATAAACTTATCTTT. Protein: CACDTLGARGADKLIF.